This TCR beta chain was retrieved from a study of cytomegalovirus exposure and HLA in healthy donors. Sequenced by immunoSEQ multiplex PCR; TCRdb stores in-frame clones only, minus some. The repertoire has about 76,000 clones, approximately 95% of them found once; the top ten carry 1.5% to 1.9%. Germline CDR1 is MRHNA and CDR2 is SNTAGT. This CDR3 region has 12 residues. V was shortened by 11 bases and J by 8 bases, with 16 bases between the two germline ends. This clonotype was obtained from a man younger than 35 in good health and CMV-seropositive. The rearrangement uses TRBV6-4 and TRBJ2-1; D is perhaps TRBD2 (5 bases). The sequenced material came from PBMCs. CDR3 DNA sequence: TGTGCCCCTGCGGGTAGGACCCATGAGCAGTTCTTC. Protein product: CAPAGRTHEQFF.